Below, 20 T cell receptor beta chains from the same sample are listed, as sequenced in a study of blood T cells in healthy people across ages. Alongside a J-beta primer mix, a sample-barcoded 5' primer served in a second PCR lasting 7 to 11 cycles. TCRdb re-called the 5' RACE reads with MiXCR, one entry per CDR3 protein. The table records around 900,000 distinct CDR3 sequences, roughly 51% of them present only once. Sequencing was performed on blood. The receptors shown here come from a woman aged 55-70 years in good health.

DNA of the CDR3: TGTGCCAGCAGCTTAACGGGAGTAAGCTATGAGCAGTTCTTC. This codes for CASSLTGVSYEQFF. The chain combines TRBV11-3 with TRBJ2-1; TRBD2 is a possible D gene (6 bases). The V and J ends lost 2 bases and 8 bases respectively, with 13 bases between them. Germline V gives CDR1 SGHNT, CDR2 YENEEA. The CDR3 consists of 14 residues.

This chain joins TRBV3-1 and TRBJ1-5; D is unresolved. The V and J ends lost 4 bases and 7 bases respectively, with 17 bases between them. CDR1 and CDR2 from the germline V gene are LGHDT and YNNKEL (reference sequence). CDR3 size: 15 residues. The CDR3 coding sequence is TGTGCCAGCAGCCGGTTTTTGGGCGCGGAACAGCCCCAGCATTTT. Protein sequence: CASSRFLGAEQPQHF.

This chain joins TRBV20-1 and TRBJ2-3, with TRBD2 identical over 10 bases. The CDR3 sequence is 16 residues long. V dropped 4 bases and J dropped 2; count of bases not matched to a gene: 9. The germline V gene has CDR1 DFQATT and CDR2 SNEGSKA (reference sequence). The CDR3 spells CSATSFGTSDTDTQYF. Here the CDR3 DNA reads TGCAGTGCTACTAGCTTCGGGACTAGCGACACAGATACGCAGTATTTT.

This clonotype was found a few times. The chain carries TRBV13 and TRBJ1-1; 7 bases are a match to TRBD1. Germline loops: CDR1 PRHDT, CDR2 FYEKMQ (reference sequence). J gave up 5 bases and V 6 bases, and 9 bases lay outside the gene matches. The CDR3 loop spans 14 amino acids. The chain's CDR3 is CASRQLDRITEAFF. DNA for the CDR3: TGTGCCAGCAGACAGCTGGACAGGATTACTGAAGCTTTCTTT.

V usage is TRBV20-1 and J usage is TRBJ2-1; D uncertain. The germline V gene has CDR1 DFQATT and CDR2 SNEGSKA (reference sequence). Trimming cost V 3 bases and J 4 bases, with 7 bases left between them. This CDR3 is 12 amino acids long. The CDR3 DNA reads TGCAGTGCTAGGCGGCCATACAATGAGCAGTTCTTC. Translated: CSARRPYNEQFF.

V is TRBV27 and J is TRBJ2-5; D unclear. The J call is doubtful: the DNA matches TRBJ2-7 better. The germline gives CDR1 MNHEY, CDR2 SMNVEV (reference sequence). The CDR3 extends over 11 amino acids. The CDR3 is CASSFEGEQYF. DNA for the CDR3: TGTGCCAGCAGTTTTGAAGGCGAGCAGTACTTC.

The genes are TRBV5-1 and TRBJ2-3, with 12 bases aligning to TRBD2. Germline-derived CDR1 and CDR2 are SGHRS and YFSETQ. V was pared by 0 bases and J by 3 bases, with 14 bases of the junction left unmatched. The CDR3 is made up of 20 amino acids. CDR3 amino acids: CASSLGLAGAEGFNTDTQYF. DNA for the CDR3: TGCGCCAGCAGCTTGGGACTAGCGGGAGCGGAGGGATTTAATACAGATACGCAGTATTTT.

This clonotype was seen ten or more times. The genes are TRBV4-1 and TRBJ2-7, with D possibly being TRBD2 (5 bases). Germline CDR1 is MGHRA and CDR2 is YSYEKL. The CDR3 is 17 amino acids. Trimming stripped 0 bases from V and 2 bases from J, with 17 bases between. CDR3 sequence: CASSQDLGETYPYEQYF. In DNA form, the CDR3 reads TGCGCCAGCAGCCAAGACCTCGGGGAAACCTATCCCTACGAGCAGTACTTC.

This clonotype was seen more than once but under ten times. V usage is TRBV28 and J usage is TRBJ2-7; D is possibly TRBD2 (7 bases). The end of the DNA fits TRBJ2-5 better, so the J call may be wrong. This CDR3 contains 14 residues. Germline-derived CDR1 and CDR2 are MDHEN and SYDVKM. The CDR3 sequence: CATHSGRGFETQYF. The CDR3 nucleotides are TGTGCCACCCACTCGGGGAGGGGGTTTGAGACCCAGTACTTC.

The chain combines TRBV7-2 with TRBJ2-2, with TRBD1 matching over 11 bases. V lost 6 bases, J lost 5 bases, and 5 bases stayed unmatched. This CDR3 contains 15 residues. Per the germline V gene, CDR1 is SGHTA and CDR2 is FQGNSA. This CDR3 reads CASRGTGGETGELFF. For the CDR3, the DNA is TGTGCCAGCAGGGGGACAGGGGGGGAGACCGGGGAGCTGTTTTTT.

This clonotype was observed a few times. V usage is TRBV5-5 and J usage is TRBJ2-1; D gene uncertain. CDR1 is SGHKS, CDR2 YYEKEE, per germline (reference sequence). The CDR3 consists of 17 residues. Trimming took 7 bases from V and 0 from J, leaving 20 bases between them. The CDR3: CASASLHPGNSYNEQFF. The CDR3 DNA is TGTGCCAGCGCCTCCCTCCATCCGGGTAACTCCTACAATGAGCAGTTCTTC.

V and J are TRBV18 and TRBJ2-1, with 8 bases matching TRBD2. Germline lookup yields CDR1 KGHSH and CDR2 LQKENI. This CDR3 is 16 amino acids long. The V and J ends lost 3 bases and 1 base, in that order; junction bases with no gene match: 5. CDR3 DNA sequence: TGTGCCAGCTCACCGCCGGGACTAGAGTCCTACAATGAGCAGTTCTTC. Protein product: CASSPPGLESYNEQFF.

The V gene is TRBV7-9, the J gene TRBJ1-2, with a tentative D call TRBD1 (6 bases). This CDR3 comprises 13 residues. The V and J ends lost 3 bases and 4 bases respectively, with 9 bases between them. The V gene's germline CDR1 is SEHNR and CDR2 FQNEAQ (reference sequence). The CDR3 loop is CASSFGDTYGYTF. CDR3 nucleotide sequence: TGTGCCAGCAGCTTTGGGGACACCTATGGCTACACCTTC.

In this sample, this clonotype turned up a few times. This chain connects TRBV5-1 to TRBJ2-2; D gene unclear. The CDR3 totals 12 residues. Germline assignment: CDR1 SGHRS and CDR2 YFSETQ. Trimming left V 1 base short and J 7 bases short, with 5 bases between. The CDR3 nucleotides are TGCGCCAGCAGCTTGAGGGTCGGGGAGCTGTTTTTT. The encoded protein is CASSLRVGELFF.

V and J are TRBV24-1 and TRBJ2-1; D may correspond to TRBD1 or TRBD2 (6 bases each). Trimming stripped 3 bases from V and 9 bases from J, with 17 bases between. The CDR3 spans 15 residues. The V gene's germline CDR1 is KGHDR and CDR2 SFDVKD. CDR3 sequence reads: CATSDVARGLGEQFF. CDR3 nucleotides: TGTGCCACCAGTGATGTAGCCCGGGGGCTGGGTGAGCAGTTCTTC.

CDR3 nucleotides: TGTGCCAGCAGCCTCATTGGGGGGAGAACCTACAATGAGCAGTTCTTC. This translates into CASSLIGGRTYNEQFF. The genes are TRBV25-1 and TRBJ2-1; D is possibly TRBD2 (6 bases). V lost 6 bases and J lost 2, with 17 bases in between. The CDR3 has 16 residues. Germline V lookup: CDR1 MGHDK, CDR2 SYGVNS.

This rearrangement joins TRBV25-1 to TRBJ2-1; 8 positions match TRBD2. V was pared by 3 bases and J by 15 bases, with 19 bases of the junction left unmatched. Germline CDR1 and CDR2: MGHDK and SYGVNS. The CDR3 has 16 amino acids. CDR3 DNA sequence: TGTGCCAGCAGTGACCGAACTCTTTCTAGCGGGCGAGTGGCGTTCTTC. It specifies CASSDRTLSSGRVAFF.

The rearrangement uses TRBV7-2 and TRBJ1-1, with a weak D call TRBD1 (5 bases). V was pared by 4 bases and J by 0 bases, with 15 bases between. CDR3 length equals 16 residues. The germline gives CDR1 SGHTA, CDR2 FQGNSA. The CDR3 sequence is CASSSGQGTLNTEAFF. CDR3 nucleotide sequence: TGTGCCAGCAGCTCCGGCCAGGGAACCTTGAACACTGAAGCTTTCTTT.

The table lists this clonotype with many counts. This rearrangement joins TRBV29-1 to TRBJ2-7; D possibly matches TRBD1 or TRBD2 (5 bases each). Trimming took 6 bases from V and 6 from J, leaving 18 bases between them. Germline CDR1 reads SQVTM; CDR2 reads ANQGSEA. The length of the CDR3 is 13 residues. The CDR3 here is CSVRGWDRGEQYF. CDR3 nucleotide sequence: TGCAGCGTACGAGGGTGGGACCGGGGCGAGCAGTACTTC.

The rearrangement joins TRBV6-2 or TRBV6-3 to TRBJ1-5; TRBD1 might be the D (6 bases). V was pared by 4 bases and J by 6 bases, with 10 bases between. This CDR3 contains 13 residues. The V gene's germline CDR1 is MNHEY and CDR2 SVGEGT. In nucleotides, the CDR3 is TGTGCCAGCAGTTTCGACAGGTTTCAGCCCCAGCATTTT. This translates into CASSFDRFQPQHF.